The 18 T cell receptor beta chains below all came from one sample that was sequenced in a study of T cells in Graves' hyperthyroidism and ophthalmopathy. TCR beta CDR3 regions were amplified from RNA. RT-PCR in the first round (using the HTBI primer set) targeted the TCR CDR3. TCRdb used MiXCR to reprocess the multiplex PCR reads, holding one entry per CDR3 protein. Here the sample spans 490,000 or so distinct CDR3 sequences, about 16% being singletons. Specimen: blood. These TCRs come from a woman in her twenties or thirties with Graves' ophthalmopathy.

Here the CDR3 DNA reads TGCAGTGCTATACCCCGGGGTGGCAATGAGCAGTTCTTC. It specifies CSAIPRGGNEQFF. The chain uses TRBV20-1 and TRBJ2-1, with D possibly being TRBD2 (5 bases). This CDR3 contains 13 residues. Per germline, CDR1 DFQATT and CDR2 SNEGSKA (reference sequence). Trimming shortened V by 4 bases and J by 6 bases, and 13 bases separated the two germline ends.

Ten or more counts support this clonotype. This chain connects TRBV7-9 to TRBJ2-3; 11 bases agree with TRBD2. The CDR3 length is 15 residues. Germline CDR1 and CDR2: SEHNR and FQNEAQ (reference sequence). J lost 4 bases, V lost 5 bases, and 5 bases had no gene match. The CDR3 spells CASSALAGGADTQYF. The CDR3 bases are TGTGCCAGCAGCGCTCTAGCGGGAGGTGCAGATACGCAGTATTTT.

This clonotype came up a few times. The V and J genes are TRBV10-3 and TRBJ1-6; no clear D. The CDR3 has 13 residues. V lost 6 bases and J 6 bases, leaving 9 bases between the germline ends. Germline V lookup: CDR1 ENHRY, CDR2 SYGVKD. The CDR3 DNA reads TGTGCCATCAGCGGGGAATCTAATTCACCCCTCCACTTT. Translated, it gives CAISGESNSPLHF.

This clonotype was found a few times. The rearrangement links TRBV3-1 to TRBJ2-7; 10 nucleotides align to TRBD2. The CDR3 sequence is 17 residues long. Per the germline V gene, CDR1 is LGHDT and CDR2 is YNNKEL (reference sequence). V gave up 2 bases and J gave up 0 bases; unmatched junction bases: 7. This CDR3 is CASSQPPGLAASYEQYF. The CDR3 DNA is TGTGCCAGCAGCCAACCGCCAGGACTAGCGGCCTCCTACGAGCAGTACTTC.

This clonotype was counted many times. The rearrangement joins TRBV6-2 or TRBV6-3 to TRBJ1-2; 8 nucleotides align to TRBD1. Germline V CDR1 and CDR2: MNHEY, SVGEGT. The CDR3 is 16 residues long. The V gene end was trimmed by 2 bases and the J gene end by 4 bases; junction bases not matched to a gene: 9. The CDR3 nucleotides read TGTGCCAGCAGTTACCCTGACAGGGGTGGCGTCTATGGCTACACCTTC. It specifies CASSYPDRGGVYGYTF.

The chain links TRBV20-1 to TRBJ2-7; D not certain. The germline CDR1 and CDR2 sequences are DFQATT and SNEGSKA (reference sequence). Trimming stripped 3 bases from V and 2 bases from J, with 17 bases between. CDR3 length equals 15 residues. The CDR3 loop is CSASSPMAHTYEQYF. CDR3 sequence (DNA): TGCAGTGCTAGCTCCCCCATGGCTCACACCTACGAGCAGTACTTC.

V is TRBV28 and J is TRBJ2-1; D uncertain. The V end lost 5 bases, the J end lost 6 bases, and 11 bases lay between the germline ends. The CDR3 has 13 residues. Germline CDR1 is MDHEN and CDR2 is SYDVKM. CDR3 residues: CASSLQRANEQFF. The DNA for the CDR3 is TGTGCCAGCAGTCTCCAAAGGGCCAATGAGCAGTTCTTC.

The rearrangement joins TRBV29-1 to TRBJ2-5; no definite D call. The germline V and J ends were trimmed by 7 bases and 1 base, with 19 bases remaining between them. CDR1 SQVTM and CDR2 ANQGSEA come from the germline V gene. CDR3 length: 15 amino acids. The DNA for the CDR3 is TGCAGCGCTGATGGTGCGAGAGCCGCCCAAGAGACCCAGTACTTC. This codes for CSADGARAAQETQYF.

Of note for this clonotype: A single base separates this from a much larger clone, so it may be a read error. J is TRBJ2-1 and V is TRBV7-6, with TRBD2 identical over 10 bases. The CDR3 contains 14 residues. The V segment lost 3 bases and the J segment 6 bases; nucleotides outside the gene matches: 2. Per germline, CDR1 SGHVS and CDR2 FNYEAQ. The CDR3, as DNA: TGTGCCAGCAGCTTTCGGACTAGCGGCAATGAGCAGTTCTTC. Its protein is CASSFRTSGNEQFF. The full variable domain, with the rest looked up from reference TRBV7-6 and TRBJ2-1, is GAGVSQSPRYKVTKRGQDVALRCDPISGHVSLYWYRQALGQGPEFLTYFNYEAQQDKSGLPNDRFSAERPEGSISTLTIQRTEQRDSAMYRCASSFRTSGNEQFFGPGTRLTVL.

This clonotype was observed a handful of times. The chain couples TRBV29-1 to TRBJ2-7; the match to TRBD1 covers 9 bases. The V and J ends lost 5 bases and 3 bases, in that order; junction bases with no gene match: 17. The CDR3 is 17 amino acids. Germline V CDR1 and CDR2: SQVTM, ANQGSEA. Written as DNA, the CDR3 is TGCAGCGTTTCCGGGACAGGGCGAGGGTCTATCCGCTACGAGCAGTACTTC. Translated: CSVSGTGRGSIRYEQYF.

This clonotype showed up many times. The chain couples TRBV6-2 or TRBV6-3 to TRBJ2-1; D remains unclear. Germline values: CDR1 MNHEY, CDR2 SVGEGT. The CDR3 runs 12 residues. The ends were cut back, 5 bases at V and 7 bases at J, with 9 bases in the middle. CDR3 DNA sequence: TGTGCCAGCAGTGACCCCCCAAATGAGCAGTTCTTC. Translating it yields CASSDPPNEQFF.

On this clonotype itself: This may be a read error, as it is one base from a much larger clone. The chain recombines TRBV6-2 or TRBV6-3 with TRBJ2-7; D unclear. The length of the CDR3 is 13 residues. The germline CDR1 and CDR2 sequences are MNHEY and SVGEGT. V dropped 7 bases and J dropped 7 bases, with 17 bases sitting between them. CDR3 amino acids: CASTLAGMNEQYF. DNA for the CDR3: TGTGCCAGCACCTTGGCAGGTATGAATGAGCAGTACTTC.

The chain is built from TRBV30 and TRBJ2-2; the D is unclear. V lost 5 bases to trimming and J lost 3 bases, with 4 bases between them. Germline V gives CDR1 GTSNPN, CDR2 SVGIG (reference sequence). CDR3 size: 11 residues. The CDR3 is CAWGHTGELFF. In DNA, the CDR3 is TGTGCCTGGGGGCACACCGGGGAGCTGTTTTTT.

Concerning this clonotype: Since a much larger clone is just one base distant, this may be a read error. The V and J genes are TRBV6-2 or TRBV6-3 and TRBJ2-7; D uncertain. CDR1 is MNHEY and CDR2 is SVGEGT in the germline V gene. The CDR3 sequence is 15 residues long. Written as DNA, the CDR3 is TGTGCCAGCAATTACGTGAGGATCCTACCCTACGAGCAGTACTTC. This encodes CASNYVRILPYEQYF.

At least ten counts were recorded for this clonotype. V is TRBV6-1 and J is TRBJ2-1; TRBD1 might be the D (5 bases). V lost 5 bases, J lost 9 bases, and 8 bases lay in between. The CDR3 has 11 amino acids. Germline V gene lookup returns CDR1 MNHNS and CDR2 SASEGT. CDR3 nucleotides: TGTGCCAGCAGTCGAAGGGGTGAGCAGTTCTTC. This codes for CASSRRGEQFF.

In its sample, this clonotype was seen many times. The J gene is TRBJ1-2, the V gene TRBV12-3 or TRBV12-4; unclear D gene. There are 12 residues in the CDR3. Trimming pared 7 bases from V and 3 bases from J, leaving 9 bases between. CDR3 in DNA: TGTGCCAGCATGGAAAGCCACTATGGCTACACCTTC. Translating gives CASMESHYGYTF.

This clonotype occurred many times. The chain recombines TRBV7-2 with TRBJ2-3; a possible D gene is TRBD1 (6 bases). V was shortened by 5 bases and J by 2 bases, with 11 bases between the two germline ends. This CDR3 has 14 amino acids. Germline V CDR1 and CDR2: SGHTA, FQGNSA. CDR3 amino acids: CASSPDSFTDTQYF. The CDR3 DNA sequence: TGTGCCAGCAGCCCGGACAGCTTCACAGATACGCAGTATTTT.

This clonotype occurred a few times. The chain's CDR3 is CASSEIQGRTEAFF. CDR3 in DNA: TGTGCCAGCAGTGAAATTCAGGGTAGGACTGAAGCTTTCTTT. The genes are TRBV6-1 and TRBJ1-1; possible D gene TRBD1, 5 bases. The CDR3 spans 14 residues. V was trimmed by 2 bases and J by 5 bases, leaving 12 bases between them. Per the germline V gene, CDR1 is MNHNS and CDR2 is SASEGT.